This is a list of T cell receptor beta chains from one sample in a study of somatic mutations in cytotoxic T cells in rheumatoid arthritis. Sequencing was performed with immunoSEQ multiplex PCR; in TCRdb, only in-frame clones are kept and a portion is missing. The sample carries 12,000 or so clones, nearly 80% recorded once. The sequencing sample was made of CD8+ T cells sorted from blood. The receptor source for this set is a man in his fifties in good health. The CDR3 runs from the conserved cysteine through the conserved F or W. The D gene is left open where the match is weak. Clone size is stated in some rows and not others, as once, few, many or a class when expanded.

v_gene: TRBV5-1; j_gene: TRBJ2-1; abundance: few; d_gene: TRBD2; CDR3aa: CASSLRPTSGGNNEQFF; CDR3nt: TGCGCCAGCAGCTTACGCCCGACTAGCGGGGGCAACAATGAGCAGTTCTTC
v_gene: TRBV6-5; j_gene: TRBJ1-1; abundance: -; d_gene: -; CDR3aa: CASSTGGDEAFF; CDR3nt: TGTGCCAGCAGTACTGGGGGTGATGAAGCTTTCTTT
v_gene: TRBV23-1; j_gene: TRBJ1-6; abundance: -; d_gene: TRBD1; CDR3aa: CASSQSRYRGTDSPLHF; CDR3nt: TGCGCCAGCAGTCAATCGAGGTACAGGGGGACTGATTCACCCCTCCACTTT
v_gene: TRBV11-3; j_gene: TRBJ2-5; abundance: -; d_gene: TRBD2; CDR3aa: CASSPREAPGETQYF; CDR3nt: TGTGCCAGCAGCCCGCGGGAGGCCCCCGGCGAGACCCAGTACTTC
v_gene: TRBV6-5; j_gene: TRBJ1-5; abundance: -; d_gene: TRBD1; CDR3aa: CASSPTGGRQPQHF; CDR3nt: TGTGCCAGCAGTCCCACAGGGGGCCGACAGCCCCAGCATTTT
v_gene: TRBV28; j_gene: TRBJ1-2; abundance: -; d_gene: -; CDR3aa: CASGSMGRAHGYTF; CDR3nt: TGTGCCAGCGGCTCCATGGGGAGGGCACATGGCTACACCTTC
v_gene: TRBV30; j_gene: TRBJ2-7; abundance: -; d_gene: -; CDR3aa: CAGRFRVSYEQYF; CDR3nt: TGTGCCGGAAGATTTAGGGTATCCTACGAGCAGTACTTC
v_gene: TRBV6-4; j_gene: TRBJ2-5; abundance: -; d_gene: TRBD1; CDR3aa: CASSEGTGGVETQYF; CDR3nt: TGTGCCAGCAGTGAAGGGACAGGGGGTGTAGAGACCCAGTACTTC
v_gene: TRBV6-5; j_gene: TRBJ1-1; abundance: -; d_gene: -; CDR3aa: CASSYSLWNTEAFF; CDR3nt: TGTGCCAGCAGTTACTCGCTCTGGAACACTGAAGCTTTCTTT
v_gene: TRBV7-9; j_gene: TRBJ2-7; abundance: -; d_gene: -; CDR3aa: CASSYRDLAYEQYF; CDR3nt: TGTGCCAGCAGCTACCGGGACCTAGCCTACGAGCAGTACTTC
v_gene: TRBV5-4; j_gene: TRBJ2-7; abundance: -; d_gene: -; CDR3aa: CASSLEVGEKYEQYF; CDR3nt: TGTGCCAGCAGCTTGGAGGTGGGAGAGAAGTACGAGCAGTACTTC
v_gene: TRBV4-1; j_gene: TRBJ2-5; abundance: -; d_gene: -; CDR3aa: CASSQEGETQYF; CDR3nt: TGCGCCAGCAGCCAAGAGGGCGAGACCCAGTACTTC
v_gene: TRBV13; j_gene: TRBJ2-2; abundance: -; d_gene: -; CDR3aa: CASSLDHRAPSTGELFF; CDR3nt: TGTGCCAGCAGCTTAGATCACAGGGCCCCCTCAACCGGGGAGCTGTTTTTT
v_gene: TRBV6-1; j_gene: TRBJ2-2; abundance: medium-sized; d_gene: -; CDR3aa: CASSEAGVHTGELFF; CDR3nt: TGTGCCAGCAGTGAAGCGGGGGTCCACACCGGGGAGCTGTTTTTT
v_gene: TRBV11-3; j_gene: TRBJ2-1; abundance: -; d_gene: -; CDR3aa: CASRRGGEGEQFF; CDR3nt: TGTGCCAGCCGACGCGGGGGCGAGGGTGAGCAGTTCTTC
v_gene: TRBV9; j_gene: TRBJ2-7; abundance: -; d_gene: -; CDR3aa: CASSPRPSPSYEQYF; CDR3nt: TGTGCCAGCAGCCCTCGACCTAGCCCCTCCTACGAGCAGTACTTC
v_gene: TRBV5-6; j_gene: TRBJ2-3; abundance: once; d_gene: -; CDR3aa: CAGGEGTDTQYF; CDR3nt: TGTGCCGGAGGCGAGGGCACAGATACGCAGTATTTT
v_gene: TRBV6-5; j_gene: TRBJ2-1; abundance: -; d_gene: TRBD2; CDR3aa: CAAGSGGTYNEQFF; CDR3nt: TGTGCCGCAGGTAGCGGGGGGACCTACAATGAGCAGTTCTTC
v_gene: TRBV9; j_gene: TRBJ2-1; abundance: -; d_gene: -; CDR3aa: CASSAALLYSSKNEQFF; CDR3nt: TGTGCCAGCAGCGCTGCCCTCTTATACAGCAGTAAGAATGAGCAGTTCTTC
v_gene: TRBV15; j_gene: TRBJ2-1; abundance: -; d_gene: -; CDR3aa: CATSPGGEYYNEQFF; CDR3nt: TGTGCCACCAGCCCAGGGGGGGAGTACTACAATGAGCAGTTCTTC
v_gene: TRBV7-2; j_gene: TRBJ2-3; abundance: -; d_gene: TRBD2; CDR3aa: CASSRQKRERITDTQYF; CDR3nt: TGTGCCAGCAGCCGACAAAAGCGGGAGAGGATCACAGATACGCAGTATTTT
v_gene: TRBV11-2; j_gene: TRBJ1-2; abundance: -; d_gene: TRBD1; CDR3aa: CASSRSGTGYGYTF; CDR3nt: TGTGCCAGCAGCCGGTCCGGGACAGGATATGGCTACACCTTC
v_gene: TRBV4-2; j_gene: TRBJ2-6; abundance: -; d_gene: -; CDR3aa: CASSQEPGTGANVLTF; CDR3nt: TGTGCCAGCAGCCAAGAGCCCGGGACCGGGGCCAACGTCCTGACTTTC
v_gene: TRBV5-6; j_gene: TRBJ1-2; abundance: once; d_gene: -; CDR3aa: CASSFSGLTYYGYTF; CDR3nt: TGTGCCAGCAGCTTCTCAGGGCTGACTTACTATGGCTACACCTTC
v_gene: TRBV9; j_gene: TRBJ2-5; abundance: once; d_gene: -; CDR3aa: CASSGQEGQETQYF; CDR3nt: TGTGCCAGCAGCGGACAGGAGGGGCAAGAGACCCAGTACTTC
v_gene: TRBV4-1; j_gene: TRBJ2-3; abundance: -; d_gene: TRBD1; CDR3aa: CASSQVDRGRDTQYF; CDR3nt: TGCGCCAGCAGCCAAGTCGACAGGGGGAGGGATACGCAGTATTTT
v_gene: TRBV11-2; j_gene: TRBJ2-3; abundance: -; d_gene: TRBD2; CDR3aa: CASSKGLAGLTDTQYF; CDR3nt: TGTGCCAGCAGTAAGGGACTAGCGGGGCTCACAGATACGCAGTATTTT
v_gene: TRBV15; j_gene: TRBJ1-3; abundance: -; d_gene: -; CDR3aa: CATSRDLISGNTIYF; CDR3nt: TGTGCCACCAGCAGAGATTTAATAAGCGGAAACACCATATATTTT
v_gene: TRBV18; j_gene: TRBJ1-1; abundance: -; d_gene: TRBD1; CDR3aa: CASSPTGDRNTEAFF; CDR3nt: TGTGCCAGCTCACCAACAGGGGATCGGAACACTGAAGCTTTCTTT
v_gene: TRBV5-5; j_gene: TRBJ1-6; abundance: few; d_gene: -; CDR3aa: CASSLRPQSSYNSPLHF; CDR3nt: TGTGCCAGCAGCTTGCGGCCCCAGAGCTCCTATAATTCACCCCTCCACTTT
v_gene: TRBV5-8; j_gene: TRBJ2-5; abundance: -; d_gene: TRBD2; CDR3aa: CASSSGLAVPETQYF; CDR3nt: TGTGCCAGCAGCTCGGGACTAGCGGTCCCAGAGACCCAGTACTTC
v_gene: TRBV29-1; j_gene: TRBJ1-2; abundance: -; d_gene: -; CDR3aa: CSVVQGVYGYTF; CDR3nt: TGCAGCGTTGTGCAGGGTGTCTATGGCTACACCTTC
v_gene: TRBV6-1; j_gene: TRBJ2-1; abundance: -; d_gene: -; CDR3aa: CASSDDGDYNEQFF; CDR3nt: TGTGCCAGCAGTGACGATGGGGACTACAATGAGCAGTTCTTC
v_gene: TRBV5-6; j_gene: TRBJ1-5; abundance: -; d_gene: -; CDR3aa: CASSLGGSNQPQHF; CDR3nt: TGTGCCAGCAGCTTGGGGGGTAGCAATCAGCCCCAGCATTTT
v_gene: TRBV6-5; j_gene: TRBJ2-7; abundance: large; d_gene: -; CDR3aa: CASSYSVDSSYEQYF; CDR3nt: TGTGCCAGCAGTTACTCGGTGGACAGCTCCTACGAGCAGTACTTC
v_gene: TRBV2; j_gene: TRBJ1-3; abundance: -; d_gene: -; CDR3aa: CARSTGDSGNTIYF; CDR3nt: TGTGCCAGATCGACAGGAGACTCTGGAAACACCATATATTTT
v_gene: TRBV11-1; j_gene: TRBJ2-7; abundance: few; d_gene: TRBD2; CDR3aa: CASSPRPGLAGPDEQYF; CDR3nt: TGTGCCAGCAGCCCCCGCCCGGGACTAGCGGGACCAGACGAGCAGTACTTC
v_gene: TRBV4-3; j_gene: TRBJ2-2; abundance: -; d_gene: TRBD2; CDR3aa: CASSQRTSGSGELFF; CDR3nt: TGCGCCAGCAGCCAAAGGACTAGCGGCTCCGGGGAGCTGTTTTTT
v_gene: TRBV4-3; j_gene: TRBJ2-7; abundance: -; d_gene: -; CDR3aa: CASSQDYEQYF; CDR3nt: TGCGCCAGCAGCCAAGACTACGAGCAGTACTTC
v_gene: TRBV5-1; j_gene: TRBJ2-6; abundance: -; d_gene: -; CDR3aa: CASSLEGRGSGANVLTF; CDR3nt: TGCGCCAGCAGCTTGGAAGGTCGCGGCTCTGGGGCCAACGTCCTGACTTTC
v_gene: TRBV27; j_gene: TRBJ1-6; abundance: -; d_gene: -; CDR3aa: CASSPSPSYNSPLHF; CDR3nt: TGTGCCAGCAGCCCGTCTCCCTCCTATAATTCACCCCTCCACTTT
v_gene: TRBV7-9; j_gene: TRBJ2-7; abundance: -; d_gene: -; CDR3aa: CASSLPGTEAYEQYF; CDR3nt: TGTGCCAGCAGCCTCCCCGGGACGGAGGCCTACGAGCAGTACTTC
v_gene: TRBV29-1; j_gene: TRBJ1-1; abundance: -; d_gene: -; CDR3aa: CSVKGGHSFGAEAFF; CDR3nt: TGCAGCGTTAAAGGGGGGCACAGCTTCGGGGCTGAAGCTTTCTTT
v_gene: TRBV11-2; j_gene: TRBJ1-2; abundance: -; d_gene: -; CDR3aa: CASSLAGVEEPNYGYTF; CDR3nt: TGTGCCAGCAGCTTAGCGGGGGTTGAGGAGCCTAACTATGGCTACACCTTC
v_gene: TRBV6-5; j_gene: TRBJ1-2; abundance: few; d_gene: -; CDR3aa: CASSPGEGSYGYTF; CDR3nt: TGTGCCAGCAGCCCAGGGGAGGGATCATATGGCTACACCTTC
v_gene: TRBV18; j_gene: TRBJ2-2; abundance: -; d_gene: -; CDR3aa: CATTVIQGELFF; CDR3nt: TGTGCCACCACAGTCATACAGGGGGAGCTGTTTTTT
v_gene: TRBV5-6; j_gene: TRBJ1-1; abundance: -; d_gene: -; CDR3aa: CASSAAKGGPIGKNTEAFF; CDR3nt: TGTGCCAGCAGCGCGGCGAAGGGGGGTCCCATTGGAAAGAACACTGAAGCTTTCTTT
v_gene: TRBV7-6; j_gene: TRBJ2-3; abundance: -; d_gene: -; CDR3aa: CASSGTSTDTQYF; CDR3nt: TGTGCCAGCAGCGGGACTAGCACAGATACGCAGTATTTT